This TCR beta chain was recorded in a study of blood T cell repertoires in COVID-19. How the authors handled the data: Reference gene primers were amplified, and this amplification served to estimate nucleated cell counts. Some clones are missing from TCRdb's copy, which holds only in-frame ones; the method was immunoSEQ multiplex PCR. For V, J and clone size, that table is used; D and trimming come from the DNA. The sample contains 70,000 to 75,000 clones, about 90% of which appear only once. The CDR3 covers 17 residues. The germline V gene has CDR1 SGHRS and CDR2 YFSETQ. V shed 0 bases and J 5 bases; nucleotides not matched to a gene: 8. This clone has only one observation.

The origin of this receptor is a human donor in a cohort sampled during active COVID-19. The V call is TRBV5-1, the J call TRBJ2-5, with 12 bases lining up with TRBD2. Sequencing was performed on peripheral blood. This chain's CDR3 is CASSLDGTSGSLETQYF. The CDR3 DNA follows: TGCGCCAGCAGCTTGGATGGGACTAGCGGGTCGTTGGAGACCCAGTACTTC.